These T cell receptor beta chains were read from a single sample in a study of post-analysis software for immune sequencing data. TCRdb re-called the PCR reads through MiXCR, storing one row per CDR3 protein. This table has roughly 570,000 distinct CDR3 sequences, under 40% appearing once. Sequencing was performed on blood. The receptors originated from a girl between 2 and 17 years old with multiple sclerosis. CDR3s include the opening cysteine and the closing phenylalanine or tryptophan.

V gene,CDR3 protein
TRBV10-3,CAISETGSGANVLTF
TRBV5-1,CASSAHGLWTDTQYF
TRBV28,CASSRTGRDTGELFF
TRBV6-5,CASSPGWETQYF
TRBV24-1,CATSDRGRWDNEQFF
TRBV6-5,CASSSPGAAGGHYNEQFF
TRBV7-9,CASSPVGANEKLFF
TRBV20-1,CSATGGGYNEQFF
TRBV5-1,CASSLRDPLGEQYF
TRBV5-5,CASSLARDSSYEQYF
TRBV29-1,CSVDKGNTGELFF
TRBV29-1,CSVEYWTGVGYGYTF
TRBV20-1,CSASKDRESSPLHF
TRBV3-1,CASSQGWGPKGGNIQYF
TRBV24-1,CATSEHEETQYF
TRBV12-3/TRBV12-4,CASSRYRGQLTMNTEAFF
TRBV20-1,CSASQGLAAPRDTQYF
TRBV20-1,CSASYGVGDYGYTF
TRBV7-2,CASSLAGASPLHF
TRBV6-6,CASSSSRQGAETQYF
TRBV6-5,CASSYAGVGIYEQFF
TRBV7-8,CASSPTAGLEIQYF
TRBV25-1,CASSLGAGGVKTQYF
TRBV6-6,CASSYLLRLAFTDTQYF
TRBV29-1,CSVRGTGGAGTEAFF
TRBV6-5,CASSSDRGHGYTF
TRBV29-1,CSVLAPTNTGELFF
TRBV7-9,CASSSSGGTTDTQYF
TRBV20-1,CSAQTSGGEDTQYF
TRBV10-3,CAISATGTETQYF
TRBV7-3,CASSLTVGANVLTF
TRBV28,CASSLQSDTQYF
TRBV6-6,CASSYNGASSTDTQYF
TRBV28,CATNRDSSYEQYF
TRBV28,CASSLSRGYTKTQYF
TRBV5-1,CASSTLAVQETQYF
TRBV7-9,CASMGGYGYTF
TRBV6-5,CASSYQRGWFGQYF
TRBV5-1,CASRSELASEEYF
TRBV10-3,CAISESRDKAYEQYF
TRBV10-3,CAISEPTGWVKFF
TRBV6-1,CASMEPGSDGYTF
TRBV24-1,CATSDWAPGKPNEQYF
TRBV5-1,CASSLGDPTYEQYF
TRBV5-1,CASSLGLEESEQFF